Below, 15 T cell receptor beta chains from the same sample are listed, as sequenced in a study of blood T cell repertoires in COVID-19. Repertoires were generated with immunoSEQ multiplex PCR, while TCRdb's copy carries only in-frame clones and drops some. The table lists 380,000 or so clones, around 92% of them singletons. Specimen: peripheral blood. The receptor set was obtained from a man aged 40-49 years with acute or convalescent COVID-19.

The genes are TRBV27 and TRBJ1-1, with D perhaps TRBD1 (5 bases). V was clipped by 5 bases and J by 3 bases, with 13 bases between them. CDR1 is MNHEY and CDR2 is SMNVEV in the germline V gene (reference sequence). The CDR3 runs to 14 residues. The CDR3 DNA reads as TGTGCCAGCAGTGCCAAACGACAGTACACTGAAGCTTTCTTT. Protein product: CASSAKRQYTEAFF.

The DNA of the CDR3 is TGTGCCAGCGGGACCCCGGGACAGGCGACTCTCAGCTCCTACAATGAGCAGTTCTTC. Protein: CASGTPGQATLSSYNEQFF. The chain employs TRBV28 and TRBJ2-1, with 8 positions matching TRBD1. V shed 8 bases, J shed 0 bases, and the junction held 18 bases outside the gene matches. This CDR3 region has 19 residues. Germline V CDR1 and CDR2: MDHEN, SYDVKM.

The genes are TRBV6-5 and TRBJ2-1, with D perhaps matching TRBD2 (7 bases). Germline values: CDR1 MNHEY, CDR2 SVGAGI. The CDR3 has 13 amino acids. V shed 7 bases and J shed 6 bases, with 13 bases lying between them. The CDR3, as DNA: TGTGCCAGCAAGGCCCGGGGGGCCAATGAGCAGTTCTTC. Protein: CASKARGANEQFF.

This chain joins TRBV6-4 and TRBJ1-3, with a possible D match to TRBD1 (5 bases). The CDR3 consists of 14 residues. The germline V gene has CDR1 MRHNA and CDR2 SNTAGT. The V and J ends lost 10 bases and 0 bases respectively, with 13 bases between them. CDR3: CAIASRDSGNTIYF. The CDR3 DNA sequence: TGTGCCATCGCTTCCAGGGACTCTGGAAACACCATATATTTT.

The V call is TRBV6-1, the J call TRBJ2-7; TRBD1 agrees at 8 bases. Germline CDR1 and CDR2: MNHNS and SASEGT. This CDR3 is 16 amino acids long. V trimming: 4 bases; J trimming: 0 bases; junction bases outside the gene matches: 8. The CDR3 sequence: CASSGTGTGFSYEQYF. In DNA, the CDR3 is TGTGCCAGCAGTGGTACCGGGACAGGCTTCTCCTACGAGCAGTACTTC.

This clone was seen only a few times. CDR3 nucleotides: TGCGCCAGCAGCGATCCGGGACAGGGGACTGAAGCTTTCTTT. Translation: CASSDPGQGTEAFF. The V gene is TRBV5-1, the J gene TRBJ1-1, with TRBD1 matching 10 bases. The V and J ends lost 4 bases and 5 bases, in that order; junction bases with no gene match: 5. This CDR3 region has 14 residues. Germline assignment: CDR1 SGHRS and CDR2 YFSETQ.

This clone was recorded many times. CDR3 region: CASSQEIAGGPDTQYF. The CDR3, as DNA: TGTGCCAGCAGCCAAGAAATAGCGGGGGGGCCAGATACGCAGTATTTT. J is TRBJ2-3 and V is TRBV4-2, with TRBD2 matching 11 bases. Germline trimming cut 0 bases from V and 4 bases from J; bases unmatched to any gene: 3. The CDR3 runs to 16 residues. Germline V gene lookup returns CDR1 LGHNA and CDR2 YNFKEQ.

This clone was recorded once. The chain employs TRBV2 and TRBJ1-6; D unresolved. Trimming pared 4 bases from V and 6 bases from J, leaving 16 bases between. Germline values: CDR1 SNHLY, CDR2 FYNNEI. The CDR3 runs 16 residues. The CDR3 is CASSVASPYTNSPLHF. CDR3 nucleotides: TGTGCCAGCAGTGTGGCATCCCCTTATACTAATTCACCCCTCCACTTT.

V gene TRBV6-4 combines with J gene TRBJ2-3, with D possibly matching TRBD1 (6 bases). V was cut by 4 bases and J by 1 base, with 18 bases left in between. The CDR3 sequence is 17 residues long. From germline, CDR1 is MRHNA and CDR2 SNTAGT. CDR3 residues: CASSAPTGTTRTDTQYF. DNA of the CDR3: TGTGCCAGCAGTGCCCCGACAGGTACTACTCGCACAGATACGCAGTATTTT.

This chain connects TRBV12-3 or TRBV12-4 to TRBJ2-1; D is perhaps TRBD2 (6 bases). The CDR3 runs to 13 residues. Trimming left V 2 bases short and J 9 bases short, with 11 bases between. This CDR3 is CASSLIGGAEQFF. CDR3 bases: TGTGCCAGCAGTTTAATCGGGGGAGCTGAGCAGTTCTTC.

The chain carries TRBV9 and TRBJ2-2, with TRBD1 as a possible D gene (6 bases). Trimming removed 4 bases at V and 0 bases at J, with 13 bases between. CDR1 and CDR2 from the germline V gene are SGDLS and YYNGEE. This CDR3 has 16 residues. CDR3 nucleotide sequence: TGTGCCAGCAGCCTTTGGACAGTAACGAACACCGGGGAGCTGTTTTTT. This codes for CASSLWTVTNTGELFF.

The chain recombines TRBV27 with TRBJ1-1, with 7 bases aligning to TRBD1. The CDR3 length is 14 residues. Looked up from germline, CDR1 is MNHEY and CDR2 is SMNVEV (reference sequence). The V segment lost 2 bases and the J segment 3 bases; nucleotides outside the gene matches: 3. The chain's CDR3 is CASSLRQGYTEAFF. For the CDR3, the DNA is TGTGCCAGCAGTTTACGACAGGGTTACACTGAAGCTTTCTTT.

The V call is TRBV29-1, the J call TRBJ1-1; tentative D call: TRBD1 (6 bases). The ends were cut back, 3 bases at V and 8 bases at J, with 13 bases in the middle. This CDR3 has 12 amino acids. Germline CDR1 and CDR2: SQVTM and ANQGSEA. CDR3 protein: CSVDGGIGEAFF. The CDR3 DNA reads TGCAGCGTTGATGGGGGCATTGGAGAAGCTTTCTTT.

The chain links TRBV3-1 (or the pseudogene TRBV3-2) to TRBJ2-7, with TRBD2 identical over 8 bases. Losses at the gene ends were 1 base for V and 6 bases for J; bases not matched to a gene: 8. The CDR3 contains 15 residues. Germline V CDR1 and CDR2: LGHDT, YNNKEL (reference sequence). The CDR3 is CASSQGGGGSFEQYF. Written as DNA, the CDR3 is TGTGCCAGCAGCCAAGGGGGCGGGGGGAGCTTCGAGCAGTACTTC.

V gene TRBV7-9 combines with J gene TRBJ2-2; TRBD2 aligns across 7 bases. The CDR3 is 15 residues long. V dropped 5 bases and J dropped 6; count of bases not matched to a gene: 9. The germline V gene encodes CDR1 SEHNR and CDR2 FQNEAQ (reference sequence). CDR3 nucleotides: TGTGCCAGCAGCCCCCGTAGGGCGGGAGCCGGGGAGCTGTTTTTT. Its protein is CASSPRRAGAGELFF.